This entry lists 24 T cell receptor beta chains sequenced from one sample in a study of blood T cell repertoires in COVID-19. Sequencing was performed with immunoSEQ multiplex PCR; in TCRdb, only in-frame clones are kept and a portion is missing. The sample holds about 200,000 clones, approximately 94% seen once. The material sequenced was peripheral blood. These receptors originate from a man aged 30 to 45 with COVID-19, enrolled during active disease.

V gene TRBV19 combines with J gene TRBJ1-6, with a possible D match to TRBD1 (5 bases). The CDR3 spans 14 residues. Germline V gene sequence: CDR1 LNHDA, CDR2 SQIVND (reference sequence). V was pared by 4 bases and J by 7 bases, with 11 bases between. CDR3 bases: TGTGCCAGTAGTACCCCCGCAGGGAATTCACCCCTCCACTTT. Encoded protein: CASSTPAGNSPLHF.

The chain employs TRBV14 and TRBJ1-2; D is unresolved. The germline V gene encodes CDR1 SGHDN and CDR2 FVKESK. The CDR3 sequence is 13 residues long. The V end was cut by 1 base, the J end by 6 bases, with 9 bases between. CDR3 nucleotide sequence: TGTGCCAGCAGCCAAGGCGCGGTACATGGCTACACCTTC. It encodes CASSQGAVHGYTF. Full variable domain (rest looked up from reference TRBV14 and TRBJ1-2): EAGVTQFPSHSVIEKGQTVTLRCDPISGHDNLYWYRRVMGKEIKFLLHFVKESKQDESGMPNNRFLAERTGGTYSTLKVQPAELEDSGVYFCASSQGAVHGYTFGSGTRLTVV.

V and J are TRBV13 and TRBJ1-5, with D maybe TRBD1 (6 bases). With 6 bases removed from V and 6 bases from J, the gap between germline ends came to 12 bases. Germline V gives CDR1 PRHDT, CDR2 FYEKMQ (reference sequence). This CDR3 is built from 13 residues. CDR3 sequence: CASSIGGGQPQHF. CDR3 nucleotides: TGTGCCAGCAGTATAGGGGGTGGTCAGCCCCAGCATTTT.

The V and J genes are TRBV6-6 and TRBJ1-2, with D hard to call. The CDR3 covers 16 residues. From germline, CDR1 is MNHNY and CDR2 SVGAGI (reference sequence). V was shortened by 6 bases and J by 4 bases, with 21 bases between the two germline ends. CDR3: CASRHDPKTGSYGYTF. CDR3 DNA: TGTGCCAGCAGGCACGACCCGAAGACGGGAAGCTATGGCTACACCTTC.

The rearrangement joins TRBV29-1 to TRBJ2-5; D might be TRBD2 (6 bases). Germline-derived CDR1 and CDR2 are SQVTM and ANQGSEA. The CDR3 loop spans 13 amino acids. V was cut by 4 bases and J by 5 bases, with 14 bases left in between. The CDR3 sequence: CSVARGSGETQYF. CDR3 coding DNA: TGCAGCGTTGCTCGGGGGTCGGGGGAGACCCAGTACTTC. Full variable domain (remainder filled in from reference TRBV29-1 and TRBJ2-5): SAVISQKPSRDICQRGTSLTIQCQVDSQVTMMFWYRQQPGQSLTLIATANQGSEATYESGFVIDKFPISRPNLTFSTLTVSNMSPEDSSIYLCSVARGSGETQYFGPGTRLLVL.

The chain has TRBV29-1 and TRBJ1-2, with 10 bases aligning to TRBD1. Germline V gene sequence: CDR1 SQVTM, CDR2 ANQGSEA. The CDR3 sequence is 13 residues long. Trimming removed 3 bases from V and 5 bases from J; junction bases left unmatched: 3. CDR3 in DNA: TGCAGCGTTGAGGACAGGGGGGGGTATGGCTACACCTTC. Its translation: CSVEDRGGYGYTF.

The chain has TRBV9 and TRBJ1-1, with TRBD1 matching over 8 bases. This CDR3 region has 17 residues. Looked up from germline, CDR1 is SGDLS and CDR2 is YYNGEE. V was pared by 2 bases and J by 4 bases, with 13 bases of the junction left unmatched. The CDR3 coding sequence is TGTGCCAGCAGCGTGACCCCAGGGGGCGCTTGGGGCACTGAAGCTTTCTTT. Its protein is CASSVTPGGAWGTEAFF.

The chain uses TRBV6-6 and TRBJ1-2; TRBD1 matches at 7 bases. The germline V gene encodes CDR1 MNHNY and CDR2 SVGAGI (reference sequence). V shed 5 bases, J shed 1 base, and the junction held 7 bases outside the gene matches. This CDR3 comprises 15 residues. Here the CDR3 DNA reads TGTGCCAGCAGTCTCCCGGGACAGTTTAACTATGGCTACACCTTC. Translated: CASSLPGQFNYGYTF.

V is TRBV10-3 and J is TRBJ1-1; 10 bases map to TRBD1. CDR1 is ENHRY, CDR2 SYGVKD, per germline. The CDR3 length is 15 residues. V lost 2 bases, J lost 1 base, and 1 base stayed unmatched. The CDR3 here is CAISEGQGENTEAFF. The CDR3 coding sequence is TGTGCCATCAGTGAGGGACAGGGGGAGAACACTGAAGCTTTCTTT.

The gene calls are TRBV5-1 and TRBJ1-2; 7 bases map to TRBD1. This CDR3 contains 17 residues. The V gene's germline CDR1 is SGHRS and CDR2 YFSETQ. With V trimmed by 4 bases and J by 4 bases, 16 bases remained unmatched. The CDR3 DNA reads TGCGCCAGCAGCCTAAATACCCCGGGACAGTCGGCCTATGGCTACACCTTC. Translation gives CASSLNTPGQSAYGYTF. Using reference TRBV5-1 and TRBJ1-2 for the parts outside the CDR3, the full variable domain is KAGVTQTPRYLIKTRGQQVTLSCSPISGHRSVSWYQQTPGQGLQFLFEYFSETQRNKGNFPGRFSGRQFSNSRSEMNVSTLELGDSALYLCASSLNTPGQSAYGYTFGSGTRLTVV.

This chain links TRBV5-4 with TRBJ2-3, with TRBD2 matching over 8 bases. This CDR3 region has 16 residues. From germline, CDR1 is SGHNT and CDR2 YYREEE (reference sequence). The V segment lost 6 bases and the J segment 1 base; nucleotides outside the gene matches: 10. The CDR3 is CASTLRQAGGTDTQYF. The CDR3 coding sequence is TGTGCCAGCACTCTAAGACAAGCGGGGGGCACAGATACGCAGTATTTT.

The gene calls are TRBV24-1 and TRBJ2-2; TRBD1 aligns across 8 bases. CDR3 size: 16 residues. J gave up 5 bases and V 3 bases, and 7 bases lay outside the gene matches. In germline, CDR1 is KGHDR, CDR2 SFDVKD. In nucleotides, the CDR3 is TGTGCCACCAGTGATCCGACGACAGGGGCAACCGGGGAGCTGTTTTTT. This gives the protein CATSDPTTGATGELFF.

The gene calls are TRBV27 and TRBJ2-1, with TRBD2 matching 8 bases. The CDR3 loop spans 15 amino acids. The V gene end was trimmed by 2 bases and the J gene end by 6 bases; junction bases not matched to a gene: 6. Germline loops: CDR1 MNHEY, CDR2 SMNVEV (reference sequence). The CDR3 sequence: CASSLGPRGVNEQFF. CDR3 sequence (DNA): TGTGCCAGCAGTTTAGGCCCGCGGGGGGTCAATGAGCAGTTCTTC.

V usage is TRBV21-1 and J usage is TRBJ2-5; TRBD1, as called in the table, went unchecked against the DNA. TRBV21-1 is shown as a pseudogene. The CDR3 contains 14 residues. CDR3 nucleotide sequence: TGTGCCAGCAGCACCCGGGACACCCAAGAGACCCAGTACTTC. Residues: CASSTRDTQETQYF.

This chain joins TRBV19 and TRBJ1-2, with TRBD1 matching 7 bases. V trimming: 7 bases; J trimming: 6 bases; junction bases outside the gene matches: 14. CDR1 is LNHDA, CDR2 SQIVND, per germline (reference sequence). The CDR3 covers 15 residues. The CDR3 DNA is TGTGCCAGTATCCCGCAGGGGACAGATCGCGATGGCTACACCTTC. Amino acids: CASIPQGTDRDGYTF.

The chain uses TRBV11-2 and TRBJ2-3, with 7 bases identical to TRBD2. Trimming took 7 bases from V and 6 from J; bases not matched to a gene: 16. Germline CDR1 is SGHAT and CDR2 is FQNNGV. This CDR3 region has 16 residues. The CDR3 spells CASTVRGRIGGDTQYF. CDR3 nucleotides: TGTGCCAGCACCGTGCGGGGGAGGATTGGAGGGGATACGCAGTATTTT.

The chain carries TRBV7-9 and TRBJ1-5, with D maybe TRBD1 (5 bases). Germline CDR1 and CDR2: SEHNR and FQNEAQ (reference sequence). This CDR3 has 15 residues. V lost 5 bases to trimming and J lost 4 bases, with 15 bases between them. CDR3 region: CASSPLGGENQPQHF. Written as DNA, the CDR3 is TGTGCCAGCAGCCCTTTGGGGGGTGAGAATCAGCCCCAGCATTTT.

The rearrangement uses TRBV12-5 and TRBJ2-1, with 7 bases that match TRBD2. Per germline, CDR1 LGHNT and CDR2 FRNRAP. V was pared by 2 bases and J by 7 bases, with 5 bases of the junction left unmatched. The CDR3 contains 14 residues. CDR3 amino acids: CASGLTSVVNEQFF. The CDR3, as DNA: TGTGCTAGTGGTTTGACTAGCGTCGTTAATGAGCAGTTCTTC.

The chain recombines TRBV18 with TRBJ1-5; 7 positions match TRBD1. The germline gives CDR1 KGHSH, CDR2 LQKENI. V shed 5 bases and J 5 bases; nucleotides not matched to a gene: 3. CDR3 length: 13 residues. CDR3: CASSSTGDQPQHF. The CDR3 DNA sequence: TGTGCCAGCTCATCTACAGGGGATCAGCCCCAGCATTTT.

V usage is TRBV24-1 and J usage is TRBJ1-2, with D perhaps matching TRBD1 (5 bases). The CDR3 spans 12 residues. Per germline, CDR1 KGHDR and CDR2 SFDVKD. Between the trimmed V and J ends, which lost 3 bases and 8 bases, there was a span of 9 bases. CDR3 sequence (DNA): TGTGCCACCAGTGATAAGACAGTGGGCTACACCTTC. The encoded protein is CATSDKTVGYTF.

CDR3 DNA: TGTGCCAGCAGCTTATTGAGGGAGGGGGAGCAGTTCTTC. This translates into CASSLLREGEQFF. The rearrangement uses TRBV7-9 and TRBJ2-1; 7 bases align to TRBD2. V lost 2 bases, J lost 10 bases, and 5 bases stayed unmatched. Germline V lookup: CDR1 SEHNR, CDR2 FQNEAQ (reference sequence). The CDR3 extends over 13 amino acids.

This clone was observed a single time. In the same sample, other DNA sequences code for this CDR3. The rearrangement joins TRBV12-3 or TRBV12-4 to TRBJ1-1, with no clear D. The V gene lost 3 bases and the J gene lost 0 bases, with 2 bases spanning the gap. The CDR3 runs 12 residues. DNA for the CDR3: TGTGCCAGCAGTTTCGTGAACACTGAAGCTTTCTTT. Translated: CASSFVNTEAFF.

This chain connects TRBV18 to TRBJ2-5; a possible D gene is TRBD1 (6 bases). The CDR3 runs 13 residues. Trimming removed 3 bases at V and 5 bases at J, with 10 bases between. Germline V gives CDR1 KGHSH, CDR2 LQKENI. CDR3 DNA sequence: TGTGCCAGCTCACCTCCTACAGGGGAGACCCAGTACTTC. Amino acid sequence: CASSPPTGETQYF.

This clone was seen more than once but under ten times. This chain connects TRBV9 to TRBJ2-7; 7 bases are a match to TRBD2. After removal of 4 bases from V and 3 bases from J, the junction contained 7 bases not matched to a gene. Germline V lookup: CDR1 SGDLS, CDR2 YYNGEE. This CDR3 has 14 amino acids. This chain's CDR3 is CASSPWGEGYEQYF. The DNA of the CDR3 is TGTGCCAGCAGCCCCTGGGGGGAGGGCTACGAGCAGTACTTC. The whole variable domain, filled in from reference TRBV9 and TRBJ2-7, reads DSGVTQTPKHLITATGQRVTLRCSPRSGDLSVYWYQQSLDQGLQFLIQYYNGEERAKGNILERFSAQQFPDLHSELNLSSLELGDSALYFCASSPWGEGYEQYFGPGTRLTVT.